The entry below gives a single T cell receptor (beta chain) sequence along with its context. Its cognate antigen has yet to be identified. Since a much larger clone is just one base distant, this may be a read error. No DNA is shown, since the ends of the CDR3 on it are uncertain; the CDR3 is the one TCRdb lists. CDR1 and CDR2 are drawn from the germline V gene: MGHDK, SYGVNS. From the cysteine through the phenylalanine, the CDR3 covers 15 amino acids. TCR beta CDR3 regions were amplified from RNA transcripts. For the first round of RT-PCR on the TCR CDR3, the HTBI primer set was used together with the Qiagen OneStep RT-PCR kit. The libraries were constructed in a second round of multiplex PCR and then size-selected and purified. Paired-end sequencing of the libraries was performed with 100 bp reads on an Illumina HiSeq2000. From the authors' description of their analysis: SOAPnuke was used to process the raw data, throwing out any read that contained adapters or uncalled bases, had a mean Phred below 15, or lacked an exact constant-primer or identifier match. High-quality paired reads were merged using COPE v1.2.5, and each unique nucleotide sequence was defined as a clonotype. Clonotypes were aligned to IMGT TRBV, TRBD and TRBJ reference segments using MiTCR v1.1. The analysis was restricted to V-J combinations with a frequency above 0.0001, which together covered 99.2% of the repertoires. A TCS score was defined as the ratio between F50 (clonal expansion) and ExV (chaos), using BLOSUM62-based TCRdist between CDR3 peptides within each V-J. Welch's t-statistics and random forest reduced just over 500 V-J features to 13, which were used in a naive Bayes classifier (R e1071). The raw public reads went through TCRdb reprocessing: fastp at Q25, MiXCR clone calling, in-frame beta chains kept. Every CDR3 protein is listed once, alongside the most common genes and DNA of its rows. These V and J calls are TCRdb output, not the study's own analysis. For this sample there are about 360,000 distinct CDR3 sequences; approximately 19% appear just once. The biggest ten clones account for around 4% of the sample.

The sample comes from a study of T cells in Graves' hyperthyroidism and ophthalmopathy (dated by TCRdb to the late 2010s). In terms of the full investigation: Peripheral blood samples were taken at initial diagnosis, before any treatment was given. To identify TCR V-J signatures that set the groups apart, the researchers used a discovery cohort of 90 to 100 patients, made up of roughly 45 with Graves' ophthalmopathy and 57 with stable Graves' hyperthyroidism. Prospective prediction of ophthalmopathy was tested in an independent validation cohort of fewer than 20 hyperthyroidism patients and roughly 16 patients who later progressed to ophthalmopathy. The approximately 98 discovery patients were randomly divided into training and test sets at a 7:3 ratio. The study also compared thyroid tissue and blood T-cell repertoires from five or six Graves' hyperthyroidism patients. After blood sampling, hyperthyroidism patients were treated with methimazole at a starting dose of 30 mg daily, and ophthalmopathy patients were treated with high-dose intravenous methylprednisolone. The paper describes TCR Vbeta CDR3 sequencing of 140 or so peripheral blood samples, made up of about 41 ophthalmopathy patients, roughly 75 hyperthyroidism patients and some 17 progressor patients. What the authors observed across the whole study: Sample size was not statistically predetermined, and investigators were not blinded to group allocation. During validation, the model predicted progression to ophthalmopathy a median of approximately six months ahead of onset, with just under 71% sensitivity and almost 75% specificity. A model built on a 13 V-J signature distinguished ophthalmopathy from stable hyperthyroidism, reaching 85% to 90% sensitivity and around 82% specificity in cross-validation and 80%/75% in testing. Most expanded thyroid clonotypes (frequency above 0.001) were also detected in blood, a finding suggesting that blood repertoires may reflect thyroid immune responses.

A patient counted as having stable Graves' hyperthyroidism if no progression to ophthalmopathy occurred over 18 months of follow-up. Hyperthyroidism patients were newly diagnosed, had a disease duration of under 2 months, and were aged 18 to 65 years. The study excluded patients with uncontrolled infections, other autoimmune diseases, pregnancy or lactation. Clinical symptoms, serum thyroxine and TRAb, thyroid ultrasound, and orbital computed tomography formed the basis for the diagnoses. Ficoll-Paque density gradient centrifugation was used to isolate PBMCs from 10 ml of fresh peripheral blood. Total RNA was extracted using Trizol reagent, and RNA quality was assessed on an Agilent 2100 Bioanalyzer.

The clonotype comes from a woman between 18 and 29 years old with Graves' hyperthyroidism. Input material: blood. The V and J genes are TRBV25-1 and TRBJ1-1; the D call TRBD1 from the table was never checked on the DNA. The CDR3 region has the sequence CASSEVGQGNTESFF.